A single sample gave rise to the 24 T cell receptor beta chains below, sequenced in a study of regulatory and conventional T cells in RAG deficiency (dated by TCRdb to 2016 to 2017). The library was obtained by the immunoSEQ multiplex PCR assay. In TCRdb, the immuneACCESS table is reduced to in-frame sequences with V and J assigned. These tables do not hold every clone; where another copy was compared, an unresolved V gene accounts for under half, and the others remain unexplained. A total of tens of thousands of clones appear in this sample, about 89% of them only once. Roughly an eighth of the sample is held by the ten biggest clonotypes. The sample was also reused in another study, on regulatory T cells. The second paper states: The multiplex PCR used 52 forward TRBV primers and 13 reverse TRBJ primers, with assay-based and computational corrections for amplification bias.

Sequenced input: CD8+ T cells sorted from blood. These receptors were obtained from a human donor in good health.

The chain uses TRBV11-2 and TRBJ2-7; 8 bases fit TRBD2. The CDR3 contains 14 residues. With V trimmed by 5 bases and J by 4 bases, 7 bases remained unmatched. CDR1 SGHAT and CDR2 FQNNGV come from the germline V gene. CDR3 bases: TGTGCCAGCAGCCCCTTCGCGGGAGGTTACGAGCAGTACTTC. Translated: CASSPFAGGYEQYF.

The rearrangement links TRBV19 to TRBJ1-5; D not certain. V was trimmed by 8 bases and J by 2 bases, leaving 10 bases between them. The CDR3 is made up of 13 amino acids. The germline gives CDR1 LNHDA, CDR2 SQIVND (reference sequence). The CDR3 DNA reads TGTGCCAGTGAAACTCGTGGCAATCAGCCCCAGCATTTT. This encodes CASETRGNQPQHF.

This rearrangement joins TRBV5-6 to TRBJ2-7; D unresolved. V was clipped by 0 bases and J by 5 bases, with 9 bases between them. The CDR3 contains 13 residues. Germline-derived CDR1 and CDR2 are SGHDT and YYEEEE. CDR3 in amino acids: CASSLERPHEQYF. In nucleotides, the CDR3 is TGTGCCAGCAGCTTGGAGAGACCCCACGAGCAGTACTTC. Complete variable domain (other parts from reference TRBV5-6 and TRBJ2-7): DAGVTQSPTHLIKTRGQQVTLRCSPKSGHDTVSWYQQALGQGPQFIFQYYEEEERQRGNFPDRFSGHQFPNYSSELNVNALLLGDSALYLCASSLERPHEQYFGPGTRLTVT.

This chain uses TRBV30 with TRBJ2-5; D might be TRBD2 (5 bases). Trimming removed 4 bases at V and 1 base at J, with 13 bases between. CDR1 is GTSNPN and CDR2 is SVGIG in the germline V gene (reference sequence). The CDR3 length is 14 residues. The CDR3 DNA sequence: TGTGCCTGGACAGGAGCGGCATTCCAAGAGACCCAGTACTTC. Residues: CAWTGAAFQETQYF.

J is TRBJ1-5 and V is TRBV6-6; a weak D match, TRBD1 (5 bases). Germline CDR1 is MNHNY and CDR2 is SVGAGI (reference sequence). Trimming pared 2 bases from V and 4 bases from J, leaving 12 bases between. CDR3 length equals 15 residues. CDR3 sequence reads: CASSYRTSGNQPQHF. The CDR3 coding sequence is TGTGCCAGCAGTTACCGGACAAGCGGTAATCAGCCCCAGCATTTT.

The J gene is TRBJ2-7, the V gene TRBV5-1, with 11 bases fitting TRBD2. Germline V gene data show CDR1 as SGHRS and CDR2 as YFSETQ. The CDR3 has 15 residues. J lost 2 bases, V lost 1 base, and 2 bases had no gene match. The CDR3 is CASSLTSGGAYEQYF. Here the CDR3 DNA reads TGCGCCAGCAGCTTGACTAGCGGGGGAGCCTACGAGCAGTACTTC.

The rearrangement links TRBV29-1 to TRBJ1-2; unclear D gene. Germline V lookup: CDR1 SQVTM, CDR2 ANQGSEA. Trimming cost V 2 bases and J 4 bases, with 23 bases left between them. The CDR3 is 17 residues long. CDR3 sequence reads: CSVEPPARQEVLYGYTF. The CDR3 nucleotides are TGCAGCGTTGAACCCCCCGCCCGACAAGAGGTACTCTATGGCTACACCTTC.

This clone was detected once. The chain recombines TRBV6-1 with TRBJ1-1; 7 bases fit TRBD1. Unmatched junction bases numbered 3, after V lost 5 bases and J lost 0 bases. This CDR3 region has 14 residues. Looked up from germline, CDR1 is MNHNS and CDR2 is SASEGT. The CDR3 nucleotides are TGTGCCAGCAGTTCGACAGGGTTGAACACTGAAGCTTTCTTT. This encodes CASSSTGLNTEAFF.

The chain recombines TRBV6-1 with TRBJ2-1; TRBD2 agrees at 9 bases. The CDR3 has 14 amino acids. With V trimmed by 6 bases and J by 4 bases, 4 bases remained unmatched. Germline V gene data show CDR1 as MNHNS and CDR2 as SASEGT. The CDR3 spells CASRAGGLYNEQFF. The CDR3 nucleotides are TGTGCCAGCAGAGCGGGAGGTCTGTACAATGAGCAGTTCTTC.

The chain couples TRBV6-5 to TRBJ2-1; 10 bases are shared with TRBD2. In germline, CDR1 is MNHEY, CDR2 SVGAGI. The CDR3 is 14 amino acids. J lost 7 bases, V lost 6 bases, and 6 bases had no gene match. The CDR3 protein is CASSRLAGGNEQFF. The CDR3 DNA reads TGTGCCAGCAGCCGACTAGCGGGTGGGAATGAGCAGTTCTTC.

The genes are TRBV5-4 and TRBJ1-1; D perhaps matches TRBD1 (6 bases). Trimming left V 0 bases short and J 1 base short, with 13 bases between. The CDR3 sequence is 16 residues long. CDR1 is SGHNT, CDR2 YYREEE, per germline (reference sequence). CDR3: CASSLGGAQRNTEAFF. CDR3 nucleotide sequence: TGTGCCAGCAGCTTGGGGGGGGCGCAGAGGAACACTGAAGCTTTCTTT.

The rearrangement uses TRBV6-1 and TRBJ2-1; the D is unclear. This CDR3 region has 15 residues. Trimming removed 2 bases at V and 10 bases at J, with 18 bases between. Germline CDR1 and CDR2: MNHNS and SASEGT. DNA of the CDR3: TGTGCCAGCAGTGAACTCCCCCACGGGCATGGAGAGCAGTTCTTC. Its translation: CASSELPHGHGEQFF.

The V call is TRBV7-9, the J call TRBJ1-2; 9 bases agree with TRBD1. The V segment lost 5 bases and the J segment 3 bases; nucleotides outside the gene matches: 10. Germline V CDR1 and CDR2: SEHNR, FQNEAQ (reference sequence). The CDR3 sequence is 16 residues long. The CDR3: CASSEWGQGEDYGYTF. Here the CDR3 DNA reads TGTGCCAGCAGCGAGTGGGGACAGGGAGAGGACTATGGCTACACCTTC.

The chain recombines TRBV4-1 with TRBJ2-1; a possible D gene is TRBD2 (6 bases). CDR1 and CDR2 from the germline V gene are MGHRA and YSYEKL. This CDR3 has 19 amino acids. V was clipped by 0 bases and J by 0 bases, with 18 bases between them. CDR3 protein: CASSQDDGRLGPSYNEQFF. The DNA of the CDR3 is TGCGCCAGCAGCCAAGATGACGGGAGATTAGGCCCCTCCTACAATGAGCAGTTCTTC.

V and J are TRBV5-1 and TRBJ2-1; the match to TRBD2 covers 13 bases. Germline CDR1 and CDR2: SGHRS and YFSETQ. This CDR3 is 15 amino acids long. V lost 2 bases and J lost 10; bases outside the gene matches: 6. The chain's CDR3 is CASSFGLAGVREQFF. In DNA form, the CDR3 reads TGCGCCAGCAGCTTCGGACTAGCGGGAGTCCGCGAGCAGTTCTTC.

The CDR3 nucleotides read TGTGCCCAAAGTGGACGGTACTACGAGCAGTACTTC. It encodes CAQSGRYYEQYF. The V call is TRBV2, the J call TRBJ2-5, with unresolved D. The closer fit of TRBJ2-7 to the DNA end suggests the J call may be wrong. The CDR3 extends over 12 amino acids. Per germline, CDR1 SNHLY and CDR2 FYNNEI.

V and J are TRBV18 and TRBJ2-3; TRBD2 agrees at 7 bases. The V gene's germline CDR1 is KGHSH and CDR2 LQKENI. The CDR3 is made up of 16 amino acids. Germline trimming cut 2 bases from V and 0 bases from J; bases unmatched to any gene: 5. In DNA, the CDR3 is TGTGCCAGCTCACCATCTAGCGGTACTAGCACAGATACGCAGTATTTT. It codes for CASSPSSGTSTDTQYF.

J is TRBJ1-1 and V is TRBV4-1; possible D gene TRBD1, 5 bases. This CDR3 spans 14 amino acids. The V end lost 4 bases, the J end lost 6 bases, and 15 bases lay between the germline ends. Germline V gene data show CDR1 as MGHRA and CDR2 as YSYEKL. In DNA, the CDR3 is TGCGCCAGCAGCCTCACGGGGGGAGGTGCTGAAGCTTTCTTT. Encoded protein: CASSLTGGGAEAFF.

This clone was seen just once. The chain has TRBV5-1 and TRBJ1-2, with D perhaps matching TRBD1 (6 bases). This CDR3 spans 14 amino acids. The V gene lost 1 base and the J gene lost 5 bases, with 12 bases spanning the gap. From germline, CDR1 is SGHRS and CDR2 YFSETQ. This chain's CDR3 is CASSLWGARYGYTF. The CDR3 region has the DNA TGCGCCAGCAGCTTGTGGGGGGCGCGGTATGGCTACACCTTC.

This clone was picked up one time. The V and J genes are TRBV5-1 and TRBJ1-1; perhaps TRBD1 as D (5 bases). V lost 1 base and J lost 0, with 7 bases in between. Germline V gene sequence: CDR1 SGHRS, CDR2 YFSETQ. This CDR3 spans 14 amino acids. CDR3 nucleotide sequence: TGCGCCAGCAGCTTGACAGGACTGAACACTGAAGCTTTCTTT. This sequence encodes CASSLTGLNTEAFF. The complete variable domain, with remaining parts taken from reference TRBV5-1 and TRBJ1-1, reads KAGVTQTPRYLIKTRGQQVTLSCSPISGHRSVSWYQQTPGQGLQFLFEYFSETQRNKGNFPGRFSGRQFSNSRSEMNVSTLELGDSALYLCASSLTGLNTEAFFGQGTRLTVV.

The genes are TRBV7-9 and TRBJ2-7; D unclear. V lost 5 bases and J 6 bases, leaving 14 bases between the germline ends. Germline loops: CDR1 SEHNR, CDR2 FQNEAQ (reference sequence). This CDR3 is built from 13 residues. CDR3 nucleotides: TGTGCCAGCAGCACTACCATAGAGGCCGAGCAGTACTTC. Translating it yields CASSTTIEAEQYF.

V usage is TRBV9 and J usage is TRBJ2-7; D may be TRBD1 or TRBD2 (5 bases each). Germline V gene lookup returns CDR1 SGDLS and CDR2 YYNGEE. The CDR3 has 14 residues. Trimming took off 2 bases at V and 2 bases at J, with 11 bases between the two ends. The CDR3 nucleotides are TGTGCCAGCAGCGTCGGGACGGATCCCTACGAGCAGTACTTC. Translated: CASSVGTDPYEQYF.

The rearrangement links TRBV6-1 to TRBJ2-1; TRBD1 matches 11 bases. V gave up 0 bases and J gave up 8 bases; unmatched junction bases: 12. The CDR3 length is 18 residues. Germline loops: CDR1 MNHNS, CDR2 SASEGT. As DNA, the CDR3 is TGTGCCAGCAGTGAAGCGCCAGGACAGGGGGCTCGTATGCATGAGCAGTTCTTC. This translates into CASSEAPGQGARMHEQFF.

The chain couples TRBV5-5 to TRBJ1-1, with a possible D match to TRBD1 (5 bases). The CDR3 covers 17 residues. Germline assignment: CDR1 SGHKS and CDR2 YYEKEE (reference sequence). The V gene lost 1 base and the J gene lost 1 base, with 17 bases spanning the gap. CDR3 nucleotide sequence: TGTGCCAGCAGCTTGATTCGTTGGGGGGTCACGAACACTGAAGCTTTCTTT. Protein product: CASSLIRWGVTNTEAFF.